These T cell receptor beta chains were read from a single sample in a study of blood T cell repertoires in COVID-19. Only in-frame clones appear in the TCRdb table, and some are missing; sequencing was by immunoSEQ multiplex PCR. The profile shows approximately 66,000 clones, roughly 86% of them singletons. The specimen was peripheral blood. All receptors derive from a woman in her forties or fifties with active or convalescent COVID-19. CDR3s include the opening cysteine and the closing phenylalanine or tryptophan. Fields, in order: D gene, V gene, J gene, clone size, CDR3 protein, CDR3 DNA. A D gene is named only where the DNA matches it firmly. Clone size appears in some rows only: once, few, many, or a class for an expanded clone.

>NA|TRBV27|TRBJ1-6|few
CASSSFFGAQGGGSPLHF
TGTGCCAGCAGTTCTTTCTTTGGTGCTCAGGGAGGGGGTTCACCCCTCCACTTT
>NA|TRBV19|TRBJ2-2|few
CASIGQGKGELFF
TGTGCCAGTATTGGCCAGGGGAAGGGGGAGCTGTTTTTT
>TRBD2|TRBV14|TRBJ2-7|NA
CASSQDSRTSGRVNYEQYF
TGTGCCAGCAGCCAAGATTCACGGACTAGCGGGAGAGTTAACTACGAGCAGTACTTC
>TRBD1|TRBV5-1|TRBJ2-3|NA
CASSLGTGGDTQYF
TGCGCCAGCAGCTTGGGGACAGGGGGAGATACGCAGTATTTT
>NA|TRBV24-1|TRBJ2-5|NA
CATSDSQDGRETQYF
TGTGCCACCAGTGACTCCCAGGACGGGAGAGAGACCCAGTACTTC
>NA|TRBV19|TRBJ1-6|NA
CASSIGGPTGTPLHF
TGTGCCAGTAGTATAGGGGGGCCAACAGGAACGCCCCTCCACTTT
>TRBD1|TRBV5-5|TRBJ1-2|NA
CASSVQGPYGYTF
TGTGCCAGCAGCGTACAGGGGCCCTATGGCTACACCTTC
>NA|TRBV7-8|TRBJ2-6|NA
CASSFLPRISSGANVLTF
TGTGCCAGCAGCTTTTTACCACGAATTAGCTCTGGGGCCAACGTCCTGACTTTC
>TRBD1|TRBV4-1|TRBJ1-1|large
CASSRSRDRGGTEAFF
TGCGCCAGCAGCCGTAGCCGGGACAGAGGCGGCACTGAAGCTTTCTTT
>NA|TRBV7-6|TRBJ1-1|NA
CASSVHRDTEAFF
TGTGCCAGCAGCGTCCACAGGGACACTGAAGCTTTCTTT
>NA|TRBV7-3|TRBJ1-1|few
CASSFFGRGLNTEAFF
TGTGCCAGCAGCTTCTTCGGGAGGGGCCTGAACACTGAAGCTTTCTTT
>NA|TRBV5-4|TRBJ2-7|NA
CASSLGGSSYEQYF
TGTGCCAGCAGCTTGGGCGGCAGCTCCTACGAGCAGTACTTC
>NA|TRBV21-1|TRBJ2-7|once
CASSYPRDRGNYEQYF
TGTGCCAGCAGCTACCCCCGGGACAGAGGAAACTACGAGCAGTACTTC
>NA|TRBV29-1|TRBJ1-2|NA
CSVEQTGYYGYTF
TGCAGCGTTGAGCAGACAGGATATTATGGCTACACCTTC
>TRBD1|TRBV4-1|TRBJ1-5|many
CASSQGTGQGATSNQPQHF
TGCGCCAGCAGCCAAGGTACCGGCCAGGGGGCGACGAGCAATCAGCCCCAGCATTTT
>TRBD1|TRBV18|TRBJ1-1|NA
CASSQGQLGPVEAFF
TGTGCCAGCTCACAGGGACAGTTGGGTCCTGTTGAAGCTTTCTTT
>NA|TRBV5-1|TRBJ2-5|once
CASSFGGRVNQETQYF
TGCGCCAGCAGCTTCGGTGGCAGGGTCAACCAAGAGACCCAGTACTTC
>NA|TRBV9|TRBJ1-5|NA
CASSVGGAGNQPQHF
TGTGCCAGCAGCGTGGGAGGGGCGGGCAATCAGCCCCAGCATTTT
>TRBD1|TRBV6-5|TRBJ1-2|medium-sized
CASSPATGTHYGYTF
TGTGCCAGCAGTCCAGCGACAGGGACCCACTATGGCTACACCTTC
>TRBD2|TRBV4-2|TRBJ2-7|NA
CASSQDPAGNSYEQYF
TGTGCCAGCAGCCAAGATCCAGCGGGGAATTCCTACGAGCAGTACTTC
>TRBD1|TRBV5-8|TRBJ1-2|NA
CASSLAELQGTYGYTF
TGTGCCAGCAGCTTGGCTGAATTACAGGGGACCTATGGCTACACCTTC
>NA|TRBV6-1|TRBJ1-5|NA
CASSEGGRGYLRNQPQHF
TGTGCCAGCAGTGAAGGGGGGAGGGGCTATTTGAGGAATCAGCCCCAGCATTTT
>NA|TRBV7-3|TRBJ2-4|NA
CASSLRGHRGPSGPNIQYF
TGTGCCAGCAGCTTAAGGGGTCACAGGGGGCCTAGCGGGCCAAACATTCAGTACTTC